Shown below are 17 T cell receptor beta chains from a single sample sequenced in a study of blood T cell repertoires in COVID-19 (dated by TCRdb to about 2020). The library was generated by the immunoSEQ multiplex PCR assay. In TCRdb, the immuneACCESS table is reduced to in-frame sequences with V and J assigned. These tables do not hold every clone; where another copy was compared, an unresolved V gene accounts for under half, and the others remain unexplained. Within this sample are 100,000 to 150,000 clones, with approximately 85% of them counted one time only. The top ten constitute roughly 27% of the sample. Sequences were obtained from peripheral blood. All receptors derive from a woman older than 75 with acute or convalescent COVID-19.

The chain carries TRBV5-1 and TRBJ1-1; no definite D call. The CDR3 spans 13 residues. CDR1 SGHRS and CDR2 YFSETQ come from the germline V gene. V dropped 7 bases and J dropped 1 base, with 11 bases sitting between them. This CDR3 reads CASGEMPNTEAFF. The CDR3 DNA sequence: TGCGCCAGCGGGGAGATGCCGAACACTGAAGCTTTCTTT.

The chain employs TRBV18 and TRBJ1-2, with D possibly matching TRBD1 (6 bases). The CDR3 has 13 residues. V dropped 3 bases and J dropped 4 bases, with 9 bases sitting between them. CDR1 and CDR2 from the germline V gene are KGHSH and LQKENI. CDR3 in amino acids: CASSPDSPYGYTF. The CDR3, as DNA: TGTGCCAGCTCACCGGACAGTCCCTATGGCTACACCTTC.

J is TRBJ2-4 and V is TRBV27; D may be TRBD2 (5 bases). The CDR3 contains 19 residues. Germline V lookup: CDR1 MNHEY, CDR2 SMNVEV (reference sequence). V was clipped by 2 bases and J by 7 bases, with 27 bases between them. The CDR3 protein is CASSLQQRTGSVGGNIQYF. The CDR3, as DNA: TGTGCCAGCAGTTTACAACAAAGGACCGGCTCAGTCGGCGGGAACATTCAGTACTTC.

The genes are TRBV19 and TRBJ2-2, with D possibly being TRBD1 (6 bases). The germline CDR1 and CDR2 sequences are LNHDA and SQIVND (reference sequence). This CDR3 has 15 residues. Trimming took off 3 bases at V and 5 bases at J, with 13 bases between the two ends. The CDR3 DNA follows: TGTGCCAGTAGTATGACAAACAGGGCTACCGGGGAGCTGTTTTTT. It specifies CASSMTNRATGELFF. The whole variable domain, filled in from reference TRBV19 and TRBJ2-2, reads DGGITQSPKYLFRKEGQNVTLSCEQNLNHDAMYWYRQDPGQGLRLIYYSQIVNDFQKGDIAEGYSVSREKKESFPLTVTSAQKNPTAFYLCASSMTNRATGELFFGEGSRLTVL.

The chain links TRBV29-1 to TRBJ2-5; the match to TRBD2 covers 14 bases. Germline CDR1 is SQVTM and CDR2 is ANQGSEA. There are 17 residues in the CDR3. With 7 bases clipped from V and 7 bases from J, the junction kept 17 bases outside the gene matches. Here the CDR3 reads CSASQAGLAGGPGTQYF. The CDR3 bases are TGCAGCGCCTCCCAGGCCGGACTAGCGGGGGGTCCGGGGACCCAGTACTTC.

This chain joins TRBV4-2 and TRBJ1-2; TRBD1 aligns across 9 bases. J gave up 1 base and V 4 bases, and 10 bases lay outside the gene matches. CDR1 LGHNA and CDR2 YNFKEQ come from the germline V gene. CDR3 length: 17 residues. Here the CDR3 reads CASSRSEGGQGNYGYTF. Here the CDR3 DNA reads TGTGCCAGCAGCCGCAGCGAGGGGGGACAGGGTAACTATGGCTACACCTTC.

This clone occurred a few times. This sequence joins TRBV11-3 and TRBJ2-3; the match to TRBD1 covers 7 bases. This CDR3 comprises 13 residues. CDR1 and CDR2 (germline): SGHNT, YENEEA. V trimming: 3 bases; J trimming: 4 bases; junction bases outside the gene matches: 1. The chain's CDR3 is CASSFDRADTQYF. The CDR3 DNA is TGTGCCAGCAGCTTCGACAGGGCAGATACGCAGTATTTT.

The chain recombines TRBV20-1 with TRBJ2-3, with 11 bases fitting TRBD1. This CDR3 has 16 amino acids. The trim removed 3 bases at V and 1 base at J, leaving 6 bases unmatched. Germline values: CDR1 DFQATT, CDR2 SNEGSKA (reference sequence). The CDR3 nucleotides read TGCAGTGCTAGTGGATCGGACAGGGGGCGCACAGATACGCAGTATTTT. Translation: CSASGSDRGRTDTQYF.

The chain employs TRBV5-4 and TRBJ1-2; 9 bases are shared with TRBD1. Germline CDR1 reads SGHNT; CDR2 reads YYREEE (reference sequence). This CDR3 region has 15 residues. V dropped 3 bases and J dropped 8; count of bases not matched to a gene: 11. The CDR3 nucleotides read TGTGCCAGCAGCTCGGGGACAGGGAATTTGGGAGGCTACACCTTC. Translated, it gives CASSSGTGNLGGYTF.

The chain employs TRBV5-1 and TRBJ1-1; weak D call: TRBD1 (6 bases). V lost 4 bases to trimming and J lost 2 bases, with 12 bases between them. CDR1 is SGHRS and CDR2 is YFSETQ in the germline V gene. The CDR3 is made up of 14 amino acids. CDR3 nucleotide sequence: TGCGCCAGCAGCCAACAGGGACGAAACACTGAAGCTTTCTTT. Its translation is CASSQQGRNTEAFF. Combining the CDR3 with reference TRBV5-1 and TRBJ1-1 gives the whole variable domain KAGVTQTPRYLIKTRGQQVTLSCSPISGHRSVSWYQQTPGQGLQFLFEYFSETQRNKGNFPGRFSGRQFSNSRSEMNVSTLELGDSALYLCASSQQGRNTEAFFGQGTRLTVV.

The J gene is TRBJ2-3, the V gene TRBV5-8; 10 bases are a match to TRBD2. CDR3 size: 15 residues. Losses at the gene ends were 4 bases for V and 6 bases for J; bases not matched to a gene: 8. Per the germline V gene, CDR1 is SGHTS and CDR2 is YDEGEE. The chain's CDR3 is CASSNSGGLSDTQYF. The CDR3 DNA follows: TGTGCCAGCAGCAATAGCGGGGGGCTCTCCGATACGCAGTATTTT.

This chain connects TRBV2 to TRBJ1-3; TRBD1 aligns across 9 bases. This CDR3 is 13 amino acids long. The V gene end was trimmed by 6 bases and the J gene end by 7 bases; junction bases not matched to a gene: 4. CDR1 and CDR2 (germline): SNHLY, FYNNEI. The CDR3 loop reads CASRGQGRNTIYF. CDR3 in DNA: TGTGCCAGCAGGGGACAGGGACGGAACACCATATATTTT.

This clone was picked up a small number of times. The sample carries other DNA sequences with the same CDR3. The V call is TRBV20-1, the J call TRBJ1-2; TRBD1 aligns across 7 bases. This CDR3 contains 13 residues. Germline CDR1 is DFQATT and CDR2 is SNEGSKA (reference sequence). With 6 bases clipped from V and 6 bases from J, the junction kept 10 bases outside the gene matches. CDR3 sequence (DNA): TGCAGTGCAAGTCGGACAGGCAGGGATGGCTACACCTTC. Translated, it gives CSASRTGRDGYTF.

The chain joins TRBV11-2 to TRBJ2-2; D may be TRBD1 (6 bases). This CDR3 is 17 amino acids long. CDR1 and CDR2 from the germline V gene are SGHAT and FQNNGV. The ends were cut back, 0 bases at V and 0 bases at J, with 11 bases in the middle. CDR3 residues: CASSLDSWTANTGELFF. In DNA, the CDR3 is TGTGCCAGCAGCTTAGATAGTTGGACAGCGAACACCGGGGAGCTGTTTTTT.

The V and J genes are TRBV6-2 or TRBV6-3 and TRBJ1-2, with D perhaps matching TRBD1 (5 bases). In germline, CDR1 is MNHEY, CDR2 SVGEGT. The ends were cut back, 2 bases at V and 4 bases at J, with 11 bases in the middle. The CDR3 is made up of 14 amino acids. CDR3 sequence (DNA): TGTGCCAGCAGTTACCACAGGCCCACCTATGGCTACACCTTC. Translation: CASSYHRPTYGYTF.

The V and J genes are TRBV5-1 and TRBJ2-1; 8 nucleotides line up with TRBD1. The trim removed 2 bases at V and 2 bases at J, leaving 6 bases unmatched. Per germline, CDR1 SGHRS and CDR2 YFSETQ. This CDR3 region has 16 residues. The CDR3 region has the DNA TGCGCCAGCAGCTTAAACGGACAGGGTGCCTACAATGAGCAGTTCTTC. Translated, it gives CASSLNGQGAYNEQFF.

The chain couples TRBV18 to TRBJ1-6; TRBD1 aligns across 9 bases. Germline-derived CDR1 and CDR2 are KGHSH and LQKENI. This CDR3 spans 17 amino acids. Losses at the gene ends were 4 bases for V and 4 bases for J; bases not matched to a gene: 8. CDR3 sequence: CASSRSGTGSYNSPLHF. CDR3 DNA sequence: TGTGCCAGCTCACGTTCCGGGACAGGGTCTTATAATTCACCCCTCCACTTT.